This TCR beta chain was documented in a study of long-term antiretroviral therapy in people with HIV. The immunoSEQ assay was v3.0, run at survey level. The repertoire was sequenced with immunoSEQ multiplex PCR; TCRdb's copy has only in-frame clones and lacks some. The sample includes about 32,000 clones, 95% to 98% seen only once; the top ten take under 2.5%. The sample consisted of unsorted PBMCs, taken 7.6 years after starting antiretroviral therapy. This TCR came from a man in his thirties or forties with HIV.

Written as DNA, the CDR3 is TGTGCCAGCATGGGAGGGGAGGATCCTGGCTACACCTTC. It codes for CASMGGEDPGYTF. The chain has TRBV6-5 and TRBJ1-2; D is perhaps TRBD1 (5 bases). The CDR3 spans 13 residues. Germline V gives CDR1 MNHEY, CDR2 SVGAGI. The V gene lost 7 bases and the J gene lost 7 bases, with 16 bases spanning the gap.